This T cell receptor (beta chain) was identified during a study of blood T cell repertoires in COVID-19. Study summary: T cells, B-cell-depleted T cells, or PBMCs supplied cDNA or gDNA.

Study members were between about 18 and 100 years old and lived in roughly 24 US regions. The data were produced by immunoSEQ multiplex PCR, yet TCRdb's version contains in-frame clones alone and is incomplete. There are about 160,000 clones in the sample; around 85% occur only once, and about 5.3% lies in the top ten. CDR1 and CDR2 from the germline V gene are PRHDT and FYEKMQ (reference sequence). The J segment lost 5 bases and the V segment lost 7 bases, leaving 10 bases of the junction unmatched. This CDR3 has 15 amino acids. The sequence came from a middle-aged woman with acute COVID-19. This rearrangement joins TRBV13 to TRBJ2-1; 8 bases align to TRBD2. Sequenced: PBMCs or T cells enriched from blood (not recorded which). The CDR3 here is CASTPGGKWDNEQFF. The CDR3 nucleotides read TGTGCCAGCACCCCGGGGGGGAAGTGGGACAATGAGCAGTTCTTC.